One T cell receptor (beta chain) is described in this entry. This entry comes from a study of cytomegalovirus exposure and HLA in healthy donors. The CDR3 has 15 amino acids. The V gene's germline CDR1 is SGDLS and CDR2 YYNGEE. J gave up 3 bases and V 1 base, and 2 bases lay outside the gene matches. The PCR contained 60 Vbeta and 13 Jbeta primers. Assay: immunoSEQ multiplex PCR; the TCRdb copy retains only in-frame clones and omits some. The sample lists fewer than 150,000 clones, around 70% occurring once. V and J are TRBV9 and TRBJ2-1, with 9 bases aligning to TRBD1. The TCR sequence derives from a woman in her 40s in good health and CMV-seropositive. The sequenced sample consisted of PBMCs. The DNA for the CDR3 is TGTGCCAGCAGCGTATCGGGACAGGGCTACAATGAGCAGTTCTTC. This codes for CASSVSGQGYNEQFF. Supplemented by reference TRBV9 and TRBJ2-1, the full variable domain reads DSGVTQTPKHLITATGQRVTLRCSPRSGDLSVYWYQQSLDQGLQFLIQYYNGEERAKGNILERFSAQQFPDLHSELNLSSLELGDSALYFCASSVSGQGYNEQFFGPGTRLTVL.